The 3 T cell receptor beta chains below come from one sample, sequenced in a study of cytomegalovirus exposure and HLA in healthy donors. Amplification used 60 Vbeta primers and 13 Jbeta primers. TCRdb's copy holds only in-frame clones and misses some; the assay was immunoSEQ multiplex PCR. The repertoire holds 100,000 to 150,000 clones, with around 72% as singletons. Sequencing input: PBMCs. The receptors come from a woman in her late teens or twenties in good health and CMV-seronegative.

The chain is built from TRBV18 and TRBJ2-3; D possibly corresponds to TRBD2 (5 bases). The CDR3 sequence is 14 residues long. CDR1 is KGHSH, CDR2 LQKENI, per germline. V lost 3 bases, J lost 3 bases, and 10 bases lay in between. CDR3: CASSPEGRTDTQYF. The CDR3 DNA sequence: TGTGCCAGCTCACCGGAAGGGAGAACAGATACGCAGTATTTT.

The CDR3 here is CAISEQGLAGRSSYEQYF. The DNA for the CDR3 is TGTGCCATCAGTGAGCAAGGACTAGCGGGACGGAGCTCCTACGAGCAGTACTTC. The V gene is TRBV10-3, the J gene TRBJ2-7, with 12 nucleotides matching TRBD2. This CDR3 is 18 amino acids long. J was trimmed by 0 bases and V by 2 bases; bases with no gene match: 8. Germline loops: CDR1 ENHRY, CDR2 SYGVKD.

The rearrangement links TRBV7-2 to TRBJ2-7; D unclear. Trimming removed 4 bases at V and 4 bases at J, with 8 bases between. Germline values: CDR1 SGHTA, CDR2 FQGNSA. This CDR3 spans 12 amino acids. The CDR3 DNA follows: TGTGCCAGCAGCTCCGGTTGGTACGAGCAGTACTTC. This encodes CASSSGWYEQYF. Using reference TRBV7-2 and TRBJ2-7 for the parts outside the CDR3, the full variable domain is GAGVSQSPSNKVTEKGKDVELRCDPISGHTALYWYRQSLGQGLEFLIYFQGNSAPDKSGLPSDRFSAERTGGSVSTLTIQRTQQEDSAVYLCASSSGWYEQYFGPGTRLTVT.